The sequence of this T cell receptor beta chain was determined in a study of Graves' ophthalmopathy and Graves' hyperthyroidism. The CDR3 has 14 residues. Per germline, CDR1 SGHTA and CDR2 FQGNSA. V lost 1 base, J lost 7 bases, and 13 bases lay in between. TCR beta CDR3 regions were amplified from RNA transcripts. The first round was an RT-PCR with HTBI primers, and the second round was a multiplex PCR. TCRdb used MiXCR to reprocess the multiplex PCR reads, holding one entry per CDR3 protein. This table has hundreds of thousands of distinct CDR3 sequences, roughly 20% appearing once. Sampling over 8 ml of fresh peripheral blood provided the PBMCs.

This sequence was found in a woman in her late teens or twenties with stable Graves' hyperthyroidism. Some clones in this sample may be carry-over from other donors' samples. Specimen: peripheral blood. The chain uses TRBV7-2 and TRBJ2-5; TRBD2 is a possible D gene (5 bases). In DNA form, the CDR3 reads TGTGCCAGCAGCTTAGGAGGGTTGTCGAGGACCCAGTACTTC. It codes for CASSLGGLSRTQYF.